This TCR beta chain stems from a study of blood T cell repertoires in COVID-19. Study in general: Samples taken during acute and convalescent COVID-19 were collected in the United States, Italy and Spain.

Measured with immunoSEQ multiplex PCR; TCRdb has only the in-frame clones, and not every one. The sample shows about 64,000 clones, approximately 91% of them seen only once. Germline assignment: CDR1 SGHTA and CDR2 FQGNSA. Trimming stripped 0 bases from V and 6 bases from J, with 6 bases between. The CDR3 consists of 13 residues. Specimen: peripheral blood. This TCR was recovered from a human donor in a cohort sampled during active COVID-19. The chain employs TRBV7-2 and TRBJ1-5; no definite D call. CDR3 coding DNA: TGTGCCAGCAGCTTAGCCAGAAGTCAGCCCCAGCATTTT. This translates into CASSLARSQPQHF. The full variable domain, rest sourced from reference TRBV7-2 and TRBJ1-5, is GAGVSQSPSNKVTEKGKDVELRCDPISGHTALYWYRQSLGQGLEFLIYFQGNSAPDKSGLPSDRFSAERTGGSVSTLTIQRTQQEDSAVYLCASSLARSQPQHFGDGTRLSIL.